Included here is one TCR beta chain sequence, with context. The record originates from a study of T cell changes during pregnancy in multiple sclerosis. Trimming left V 3 bases short and J 0 bases short, with 14 bases between. Germline lookup yields CDR1 MNHEY and CDR2 SMNVEV (reference sequence). The CDR3 is made up of 17 amino acids. Using immunoSEQ multiplex PCR, the repertoire was profiled, and TCRdb retains in-frame clones only, with some absent. The sample consists of tens of thousands of clones, about nine tenths of them appearing once. The material sequenced was peripheral blood, taken after pregnancy. The genes are TRBV27 and TRBJ1-4; a weak D match, TRBD1 (5 bases). The clonotype originates from a female donor with multiple sclerosis, enrolled in a pregnancy study. The CDR3 sequence is CASSFGRDQTTNEKLFF. The DNA of the CDR3 is TGTGCCAGCAGTTTCGGCAGGGATCAAACAACTAATGAAAAACTGTTTTTT.